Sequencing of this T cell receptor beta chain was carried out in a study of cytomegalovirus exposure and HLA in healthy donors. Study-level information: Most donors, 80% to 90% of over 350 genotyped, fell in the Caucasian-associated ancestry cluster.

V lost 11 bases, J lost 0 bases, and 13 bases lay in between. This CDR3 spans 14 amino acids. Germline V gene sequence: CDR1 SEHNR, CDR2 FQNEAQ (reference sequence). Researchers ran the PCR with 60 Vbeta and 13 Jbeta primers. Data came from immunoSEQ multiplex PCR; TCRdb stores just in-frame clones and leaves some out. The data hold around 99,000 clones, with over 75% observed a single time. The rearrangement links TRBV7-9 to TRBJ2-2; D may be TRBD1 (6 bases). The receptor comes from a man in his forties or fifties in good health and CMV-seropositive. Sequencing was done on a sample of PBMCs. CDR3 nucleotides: TGTGCCCCCCAGACAGGCGCGAACACCGGGGAGCTGTTTTTT. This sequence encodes CAPQTGANTGELFF.